The sequence of this TCR beta chain was determined in a study of early stage breast cancer tumors. Study-level background: ER+/PR+/HER2- status applied to about 70% of the 16 invasive breast tumors. Invasive lobular carcinomas made up about 30% of the 12 ER+/PR+/HER2- tumors.

The table lists this clone with a count of one. The antigen is undetermined. Clones were read by immunoSEQ multiplex PCR, and TCRdb kept only the in-frame ones, dropping some. There are 69,000 or so clones in the sample; 65% to 85% occur only once, and approximately 4.5% lies in the top ten. V shed 5 bases and J shed 7 bases, with 18 bases lying between them. Germline V gives CDR1 MGHRA, CDR2 YSYEKL. The CDR3 sequence is 14 residues long. Study-level results: Functional markers like CD4, CD8 and FOXP3 were missed in bulk sequencing. Commonly generated sequences made up most enriched TCRB sequences shared between patients.

This chain links TRBV4-1 with TRBJ2-7, with D perhaps matching TRBD1 or TRBD2 (5 bases each). Specimen: blood. This clonotype was sampled from a person aged 40 to 49 with breast cancer. The CDR3 sequence: CASSSSTRWGEQYF. DNA for the CDR3: TGCGCCAGCAGCTCCTCGACCCGATGGGGGGAGCAGTACTTC.